This T cell receptor beta chain was sequenced in a study of cytomegalovirus exposure and HLA in healthy donors. In germline, CDR1 is SEHNR, CDR2 FQNEAQ (reference sequence). J lost 5 bases, V lost 5 bases, and 12 bases had no gene match. The CDR3 consists of 16 residues. PCR used 60 Vbeta primers and 13 Jbeta primers. Sequencing used immunoSEQ multiplex PCR; TCRdb keeps in-frame clones, though not all of them. The table lists around 63,000 clones, more than 60% of them singletons. The sequence was collected from a woman aged 25 to 45 in good health and CMV-seronegative. Sequenced sample: PBMCs. This rearrangement joins TRBV7-9 to TRBJ2-3; 8 nucleotides agree with TRBD2. CDR3: CASSAPSGGAKDTQYF. The CDR3 region has the DNA TGTGCCAGCAGCGCACCTTCCGGGGGGGCAAAAGATACGCAGTATTTT.